Shown below are 25 T cell receptor beta chains from a single sample sequenced in a study of CD8+ T cells in alopecia areata. Peripheral blood, together with lesional scalp punch biopsies, was collected from alopecia areata patients. Extraction of RNA preceded its reverse transcription into cDNA, which served as the sequencing template. Libraries were prepared by immunoSEQ multiplex PCR; TCRdb keeps only in-frame clonotypes and omits some of them. Seen here are roughly 19,000 clones, more than 60% observed once, and the top ten hold 6% to 7%. Sequences were derived from skin, sampled at week 0. The receptor set was obtained from a human donor with alopecia areata.

J is TRBJ1-2 and V is TRBV14; no reliable D call. From germline, CDR1 is SGHDN and CDR2 FVKESK. The CDR3 extends over 15 amino acids. Trimming removed 3 bases from V and 4 bases from J, with 15 bases in between. CDR3 region: CASSQAGARVYGYTF. The DNA of the CDR3 is TGTGCCAGCAGCCAGGCGGGAGCTAGAGTCTATGGCTACACCTTC.

The chain carries TRBV4-2 and TRBJ2-1, with unresolved D. Per the germline V gene, CDR1 is LGHNA and CDR2 is YNFKEQ. Trimming stripped 1 base from V and 9 bases from J, with 7 bases between. The CDR3 consists of 12 residues. The CDR3 protein is CASSQASTEQFF. DNA of the CDR3: TGTGCCAGCAGCCAAGCGTCTACTGAGCAGTTCTTC.

This chain uses TRBV7-2 with TRBJ2-1; 12 nucleotides line up with TRBD2. The CDR3 consists of 15 residues. The V gene's germline CDR1 is SGHTA and CDR2 FQGNSA. The trim removed 4 bases at V and 7 bases at J, leaving 5 bases unmatched. CDR3 in DNA: TGTGCCAGCAGCTCCGGGACTAGCGGGTTAAATGAGCAGTTCTTC. Protein sequence: CASSSGTSGLNEQFF.

The gene calls are TRBV7-3 and TRBJ2-1; D unclear. The CDR3 runs 15 residues. Trimming cost V 2 bases and J 6 bases, with 14 bases left between them. Germline values: CDR1 SGHTA, CDR2 FQGTGA. CDR3 nucleotide sequence: TGTGCCAGCAGCTTAGGTACGAAGAAGGTCAATGAGCAGTTCTTC. It yields the protein CASSLGTKKVNEQFF.

The chain couples TRBV18 to TRBJ2-1; TRBD2 might be the D (6 bases). Germline V CDR1 and CDR2: KGHSH, LQKENI. The CDR3 covers 16 residues. With 6 bases removed from V and 3 bases from J, the gap between germline ends came to 18 bases. For the CDR3, the DNA is TGTGCCAGCTCCCCGCTGGCGGGGACTCTCTACAATGAGCAGTTCTTC. Protein: CASSPLAGTLYNEQFF.

The chain carries TRBV5-6 and TRBJ1-2, with a possible D match to TRBD1 (5 bases). V lost 4 bases and J 7 bases, leaving 20 bases between the germline ends. Germline lookup yields CDR1 SGHDT and CDR2 YYEEEE. CDR3 length equals 15 residues. The CDR3 DNA sequence: TGTGCCAGCAGCGGCTCACTCGGAACGGGGGGTGGCTACACCTTC. It specifies CASSGSLGTGGGYTF.

V gene TRBV9 combines with J gene TRBJ2-3; D is possibly TRBD1 (5 bases). The CDR3 extends over 14 amino acids. The germline V and J ends were trimmed by 3 bases and 3 bases, with 11 bases remaining between them. Germline V gene sequence: CDR1 SGDLS, CDR2 YYNGEE. The CDR3, as DNA: TGTGCCAGCAGCGCCCAGGGCTTGACAGATACGCAGTATTTT. This sequence encodes CASSAQGLTDTQYF.

V usage is TRBV7-2 and J usage is TRBJ1-2; 9 nucleotides match TRBD1. The length of the CDR3 is 16 residues. Per germline, CDR1 SGHTA and CDR2 FQGNSA. With V trimmed by 5 bases and J by 2 bases, 9 bases remained unmatched. The CDR3 is CASSMGDREGNYGYTF. The CDR3 nucleotides read TGTGCCAGCAGCATGGGGGACAGGGAGGGGAACTATGGCTACACCTTC.

V gene TRBV5-1 combines with J gene TRBJ2-3; perhaps TRBD1 as D (5 bases). Germline V gives CDR1 SGHRS, CDR2 YFSETQ. Deletions cut 1 base from V and 4 bases from J, with 13 bases between. The CDR3 consists of 15 residues. CDR3 coding DNA: TGCGCCAGCAGCTTGAATCAGGGAAGGGCAGATACGCAGTATTTT. The encoded protein is CASSLNQGRADTQYF.

To note about this clone: A read error may produce the germline difference seen at one junction end. Other DNA sequences in the same sample also yield this CDR3. J is TRBJ2-6 and V is TRBV6-6; D may match TRBD1 or TRBD2 (5 bases each). The germline gives CDR1 MNHNY, CDR2 SVGAGI (reference sequence). The CDR3 sequence is 15 residues long. The CDR3 DNA sequence: TGTGCCAGCAGTTACTCGGGGGACGGGGCTAACGTCCTGACTTTC. Its translation: CASSYSGDGANVLTF.

The chain employs TRBV19 and TRBJ1-5, with 8 nucleotides matching TRBD1. Unmatched junction bases numbered 7, after V lost 3 bases and J lost 3 bases. The germline V gene has CDR1 LNHDA and CDR2 SQIVND (reference sequence). The CDR3 is 16 amino acids. Written as DNA, the CDR3 is TGTGCCAGTAGTATTTTTCCGACAGGGGCCAATCAGCCCCAGCATTTT. Encoded protein: CASSIFPTGANQPQHF.

The chain joins TRBV29-1 to TRBJ2-3; no clear D gene. Trimming removed 8 bases from V and 6 bases from J, with 15 bases in between. This CDR3 has 12 amino acids. CDR1 and CDR2 (germline): SQVTM, ANQGSEA. The CDR3 loop is CSYRAQSDTQYF. In DNA, the CDR3 is TGCAGCTACCGGGCCCAGAGCGATACGCAGTATTTT.

The rearrangement joins TRBV27 to TRBJ2-7, with 10 bases matching TRBD1. Germline V gene sequence: CDR1 MNHEY, CDR2 SMNVEV (reference sequence). The V segment lost 8 bases and the J segment 5 bases; nucleotides outside the gene matches: 3. This CDR3 comprises 12 residues. The CDR3 is CASAGQGDEQYF. The DNA for the CDR3 is TGTGCCAGCGCTGGACAGGGGGACGAGCAGTACTTC.

V and J are TRBV2 and TRBJ2-2, with a tentative D call TRBD2 (5 bases). This CDR3 has 13 amino acids. Trimming shortened V by 3 bases and J by 9 bases, and 11 bases separated the two germline ends. Germline lookup yields CDR1 SNHLY and CDR2 FYNNEI. The CDR3 nucleotides read TGTGCCAGCAGTGAGAGGGCGTTCAGGGAGCTGTTTTTT. It is translated as CASSERAFRELFF.

This clone was detected only a few times. The chain employs TRBV6-5 and TRBJ1-2; D not resolved. Trimming took off 8 bases at V and 8 bases at J, with 15 bases between the two ends. CDR1 is MNHEY and CDR2 is SVGAGI in the germline V gene. There are 12 residues in the CDR3. CDR3 residues: CASSWTGEGYTF. DNA for the CDR3: TGTGCCAGCTCTTGGACTGGGGAAGGCTACACCTTC.

V usage is TRBV25-1 and J usage is TRBJ1-6; D is possibly TRBD1 (5 bases). The CDR3 sequence is 15 residues long. V dropped 2 bases and J dropped 0 bases, with 5 bases sitting between them. Germline V lookup: CDR1 MGHDK, CDR2 SYGVNS. DNA for the CDR3: TGTGCCAGCAGTGAAGGGGGCTCCTATAATTCACCCCTCCACTTT. It is translated as CASSEGGSYNSPLHF.

The chain has TRBV30 and TRBJ1-3, with TRBD1 as a possible D gene (6 bases). This CDR3 is 15 amino acids long. Germline loops: CDR1 GTSNPN, CDR2 SVGIG (reference sequence). V was pared by 1 base and J by 2 bases, with 12 bases between. CDR3 coding DNA: TGTGCCTGGAGTGAACAGGGTCTCCCTGGAAACACCATATATTTT. Amino acid sequence: CAWSEQGLPGNTIYF.

This clone was picked up a small number of times. The rearrangement uses TRBV4-1 and TRBJ2-2; possible D gene TRBD1, 6 bases. Trimming removed 0 bases from V and 7 bases from J, with 9 bases in between. The germline CDR1 and CDR2 sequences are MGHRA and YSYEKL. The CDR3 is 14 residues long. DNA of the CDR3: TGCGCCAGCAGCCAAGATCAGGGGATCGGGGAGCTGTTTTTT. Translating gives CASSQDQGIGELFF.

This sequence joins TRBV25-1 and TRBJ1-1, with a possible D match to TRBD1 (6 bases). Germline loops: CDR1 MGHDK, CDR2 SYGVNS. The CDR3 loop spans 15 amino acids. Trimming took 8 bases from V and 1 from J, leaving 17 bases between them. DNA for the CDR3: TGTGCCAGCGCGCTGGCCACCAGGGGGAACACTGAAGCTTTCTTT. The encoded protein is CASALATRGNTEAFF.

The rearrangement links TRBV6-6 to TRBJ1-6; D gene unclear. Germline V lookup: CDR1 MNHNY, CDR2 SVGAGI (reference sequence). V lost 9 bases and J 0 bases, leaving 6 bases between the germline ends. The CDR3 sequence is 13 residues long. This chain's CDR3 is CASYSSYNSPLHF. In DNA form, the CDR3 reads TGTGCCAGTTATAGCTCCTATAATTCACCCCTCCACTTT.

This clone was seen a single time. This chain uses TRBV10-3 with TRBJ1-2, with D tentatively TRBD1 (5 bases). Deletions cut 11 bases from V and 8 bases from J, with 27 bases between. The CDR3 is made up of 15 amino acids. CDR1 is ENHRY and CDR2 is SYGVKD in the germline V gene. CDR3 amino acids: CARRDSRAGRRGYTF. CDR3 sequence (DNA): TGTGCCCGCCGAGACTCGAGGGCAGGGCGGCGCGGCTACACCTTC.

The V call is TRBV29-1, the J call TRBJ2-4; D uncertain. CDR3 length equals 12 residues. The germline CDR1 and CDR2 sequences are SQVTM and ANQGSEA. CDR3 sequence reads: CSIQRQENIQYF. In DNA form, the CDR3 reads TGCAGTATACAGAGGCAAGAAAACATTCAGTACTTC.

This clone was found a few times. V and J are TRBV2 and TRBJ2-2; D gene uncertain. With 2 bases removed from V and 3 bases from J, the gap between germline ends came to 13 bases. Per germline, CDR1 SNHLY and CDR2 FYNNEI. CDR3 size: 16 residues. The CDR3 spells CASSEWAGAYTGELFF. The CDR3 DNA sequence: TGTGCCAGCAGTGAATGGGCAGGAGCATACACCGGGGAGCTGTTTTTT.

In this sample, this clone turned up a few times. The chain links TRBV4-3 to TRBJ1-4, with a weak D call TRBD1 (5 bases). CDR3 length: 15 residues. Trimming removed 2 bases from V and 4 bases from J, with 11 bases in between. Germline values: CDR1 LGHNA, CDR2 YSLEER. The CDR3 DNA reads as TGCGCCAGCAGCCAACTCCGGGACGTTAATGAAAAACTGTTTTTT. Encoded protein: CASSQLRDVNEKLFF.

The chain combines TRBV18 with TRBJ2-5; possible D gene TRBD2, 5 bases. This CDR3 region has 16 residues. The ends were cut back, 1 base at V and 4 bases at J, with 16 bases in the middle. Germline V lookup: CDR1 KGHSH, CDR2 LQKENI. The CDR3 reads CASSPRVSGEGETQYF. CDR3 DNA sequence: TGTGCCAGCTCACCACGAGTCAGCGGCGAAGGAGAGACCCAGTACTTC.